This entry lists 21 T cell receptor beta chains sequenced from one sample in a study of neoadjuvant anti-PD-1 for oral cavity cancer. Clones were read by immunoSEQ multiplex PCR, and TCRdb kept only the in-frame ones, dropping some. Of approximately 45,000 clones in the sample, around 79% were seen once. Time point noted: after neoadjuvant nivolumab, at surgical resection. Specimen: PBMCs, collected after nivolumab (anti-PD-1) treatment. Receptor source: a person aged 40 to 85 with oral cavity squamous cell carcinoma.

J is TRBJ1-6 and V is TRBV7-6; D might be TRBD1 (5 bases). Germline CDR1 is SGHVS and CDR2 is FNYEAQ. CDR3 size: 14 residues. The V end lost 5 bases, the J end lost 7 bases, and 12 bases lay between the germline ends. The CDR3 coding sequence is TGTGCCAGCAGCCCCGGGGCGGTGAATTCACCCCTCCACTTT. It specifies CASSPGAVNSPLHF. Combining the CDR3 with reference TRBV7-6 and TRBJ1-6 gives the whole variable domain GAGVSQSPRYKVTKRGQDVALRCDPISGHVSLYWYRQALGQGPEFLTYFNYEAQQDKSGLPNDRFSAERPEGSISTLTIQRTEQRDSAMYRCASSPGAVNSPLHFGNGTRLTVT.

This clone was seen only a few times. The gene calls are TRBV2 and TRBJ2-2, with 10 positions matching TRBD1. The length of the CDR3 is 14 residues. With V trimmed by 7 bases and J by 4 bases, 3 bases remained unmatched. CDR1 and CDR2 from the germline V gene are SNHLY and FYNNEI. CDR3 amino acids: CASTGQGVTGELFF. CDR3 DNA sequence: TGTGCCAGCACCGGACAGGGGGTCACCGGGGAGCTGTTTTTT. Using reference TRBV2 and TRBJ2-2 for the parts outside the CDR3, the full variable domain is EPEVTQTPSHQVTQMGQEVILRCVPISNHLYFYWYRQILGQKVEFLVSFYNNEISEKSEIFDDQFSVERPDGSNFTLKIRSTKLEDSAMYFCASTGQGVTGELFFGEGSRLTVL.

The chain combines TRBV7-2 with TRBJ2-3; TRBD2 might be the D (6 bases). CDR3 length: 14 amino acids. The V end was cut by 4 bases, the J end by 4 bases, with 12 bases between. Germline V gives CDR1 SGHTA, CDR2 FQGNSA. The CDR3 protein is CASSSGTPADTQYF. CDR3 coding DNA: TGTGCCAGCAGCTCCGGGACTCCCGCAGATACGCAGTATTTT.

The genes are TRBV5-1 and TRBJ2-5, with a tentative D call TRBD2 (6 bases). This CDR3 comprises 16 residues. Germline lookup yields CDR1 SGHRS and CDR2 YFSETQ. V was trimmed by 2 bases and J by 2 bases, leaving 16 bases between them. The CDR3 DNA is TGCGCCAGCAGCTTCTCAGGAGGGAGCGGTCAAGAGACCCAGTACTTC. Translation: CASSFSGGSGQETQYF.

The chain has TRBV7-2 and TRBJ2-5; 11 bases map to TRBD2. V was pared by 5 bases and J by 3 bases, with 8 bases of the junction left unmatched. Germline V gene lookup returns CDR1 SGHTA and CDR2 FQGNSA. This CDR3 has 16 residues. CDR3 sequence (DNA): TGTGCCAGCAGCCTAGGGATTAGCGGGGGGGAAGAGACCCAGTACTTC. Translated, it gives CASSLGISGGEETQYF. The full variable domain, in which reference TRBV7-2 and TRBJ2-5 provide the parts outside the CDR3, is GAGVSQSPSNKVTEKGKDVELRCDPISGHTALYWYRQSLGQGLEFLIYFQGNSAPDKSGLPSDRFSAERTGGSVSTLTIQRTQQEDSAVYLCASSLGISGGEETQYFGPGTRLLVL.

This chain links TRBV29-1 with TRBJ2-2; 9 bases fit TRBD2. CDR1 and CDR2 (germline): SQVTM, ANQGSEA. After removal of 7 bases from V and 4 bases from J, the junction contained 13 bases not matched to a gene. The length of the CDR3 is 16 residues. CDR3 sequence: CSAVGSLAGSTGELFF. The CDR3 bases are TGCAGCGCCGTCGGTAGCCTAGCGGGAAGCACCGGGGAGCTGTTTTTT.

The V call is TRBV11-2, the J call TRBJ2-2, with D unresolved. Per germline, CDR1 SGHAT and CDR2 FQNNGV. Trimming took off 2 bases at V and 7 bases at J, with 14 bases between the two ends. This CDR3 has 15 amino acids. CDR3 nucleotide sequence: TGTGCCAGCAGCTTAAGGGCCGTAAGGCACGGGGAGCTGTTTTTT. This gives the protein CASSLRAVRHGELFF. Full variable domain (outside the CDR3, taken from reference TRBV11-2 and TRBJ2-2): EAGVAQSPRYKIIEKRQSVAFWCNPISGHATLYWYQQILGQGPKLLIQFQNNGVVDDSQLPKDRFSAERLKGVDSTLKIQPAKLEDSAVYLCASSLRAVRHGELFFGEGSRLTVL.

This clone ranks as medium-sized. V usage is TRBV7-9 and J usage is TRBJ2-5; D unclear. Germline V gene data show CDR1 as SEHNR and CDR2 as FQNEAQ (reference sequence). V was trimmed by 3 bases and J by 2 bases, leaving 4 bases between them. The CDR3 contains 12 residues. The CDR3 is CASSFPQETQYF. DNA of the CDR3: TGTGCCAGCAGCTTCCCTCAAGAGACCCAGTACTTC.

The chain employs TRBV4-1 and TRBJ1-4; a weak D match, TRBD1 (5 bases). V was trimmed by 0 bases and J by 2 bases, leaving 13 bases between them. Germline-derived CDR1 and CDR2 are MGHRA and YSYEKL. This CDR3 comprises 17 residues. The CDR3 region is CASSQDMGGLTNEKLFF. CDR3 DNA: TGCGCCAGCAGCCAAGATATGGGGGGACTTACTAATGAAAAACTGTTTTTT.

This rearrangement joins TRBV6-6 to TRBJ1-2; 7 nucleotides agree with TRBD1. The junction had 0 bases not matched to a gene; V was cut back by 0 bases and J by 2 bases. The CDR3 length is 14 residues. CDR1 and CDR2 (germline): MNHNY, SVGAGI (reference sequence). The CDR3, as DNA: TGTGCCAGCAGTTACTCGGGACAGAACTATGGCTACACCTTC. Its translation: CASSYSGQNYGYTF.

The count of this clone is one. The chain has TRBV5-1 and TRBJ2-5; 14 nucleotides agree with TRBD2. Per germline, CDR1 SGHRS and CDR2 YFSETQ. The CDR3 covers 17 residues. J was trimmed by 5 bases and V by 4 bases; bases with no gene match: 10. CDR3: CASSPGTSGRLRETQYF. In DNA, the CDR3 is TGCGCCAGCAGCCCCGGGACTAGCGGGAGATTGCGGGAGACCCAGTACTTC.

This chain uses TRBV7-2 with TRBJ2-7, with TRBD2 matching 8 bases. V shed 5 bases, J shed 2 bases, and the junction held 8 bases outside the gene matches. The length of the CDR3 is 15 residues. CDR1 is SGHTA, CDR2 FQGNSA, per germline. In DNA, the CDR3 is TGTGCCAGCAGCCGGGCAGCGGGGGACACCTACGAGCAGTACTTC. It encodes CASSRAAGDTYEQYF.

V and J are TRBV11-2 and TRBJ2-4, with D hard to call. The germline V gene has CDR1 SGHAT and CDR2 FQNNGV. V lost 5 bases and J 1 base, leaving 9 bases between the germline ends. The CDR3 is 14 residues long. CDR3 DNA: TGTGCCAGCAGCCTCGCAGGCGCCAAAAACATTCAGTACTTC. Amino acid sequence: CASSLAGAKNIQYF.

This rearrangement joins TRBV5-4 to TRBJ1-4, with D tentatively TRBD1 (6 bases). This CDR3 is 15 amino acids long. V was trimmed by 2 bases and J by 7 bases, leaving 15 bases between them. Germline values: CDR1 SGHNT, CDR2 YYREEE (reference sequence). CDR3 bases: TGTGCCAGCAGCTTAGACCGGGGGCATAGTGAAAAACTGTTTTTT. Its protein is CASSLDRGHSEKLFF.

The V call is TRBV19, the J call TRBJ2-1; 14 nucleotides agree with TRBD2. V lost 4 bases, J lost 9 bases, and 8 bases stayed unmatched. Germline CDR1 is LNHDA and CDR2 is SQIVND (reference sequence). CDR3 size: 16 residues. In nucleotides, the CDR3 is TGTGCCAGTAGTAAAGGACTAGCGGGAGGTCGGGGTGAGCAGTTCTTC. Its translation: CASSKGLAGGRGEQFF.

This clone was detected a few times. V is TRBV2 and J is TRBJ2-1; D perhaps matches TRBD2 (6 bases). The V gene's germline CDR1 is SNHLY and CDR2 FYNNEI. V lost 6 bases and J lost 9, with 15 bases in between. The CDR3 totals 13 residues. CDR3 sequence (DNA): TGTGCCAGCAGCGACCGACGGGGGACTGAGCAGTTCTTC. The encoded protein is CASSDRRGTEQFF. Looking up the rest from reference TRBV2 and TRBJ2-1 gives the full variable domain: EPEVTQTPSHQVTQMGQEVILRCVPISNHLYFYWYRQILGQKVEFLVSFYNNEISEKSEIFDDQFSVERPDGSNFTLKIRSTKLEDSAMYFCASSDRRGTEQFFGPGTRLTVL.

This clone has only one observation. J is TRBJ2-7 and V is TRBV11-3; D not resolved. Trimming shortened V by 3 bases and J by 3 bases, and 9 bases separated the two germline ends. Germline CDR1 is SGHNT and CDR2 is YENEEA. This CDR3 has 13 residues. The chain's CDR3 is CASSFNKDYEQYF. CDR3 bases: TGTGCCAGCAGCTTTAATAAGGACTACGAGCAGTACTTC.

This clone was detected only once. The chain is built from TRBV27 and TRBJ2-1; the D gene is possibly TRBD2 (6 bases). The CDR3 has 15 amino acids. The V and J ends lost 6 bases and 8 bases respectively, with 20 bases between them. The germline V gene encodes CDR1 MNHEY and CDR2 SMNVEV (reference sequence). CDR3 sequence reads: CASSPFWGVLDEQFF. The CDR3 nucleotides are TGTGCCAGCAGCCCCTTTTGGGGGGTCTTGGATGAGCAGTTCTTC.

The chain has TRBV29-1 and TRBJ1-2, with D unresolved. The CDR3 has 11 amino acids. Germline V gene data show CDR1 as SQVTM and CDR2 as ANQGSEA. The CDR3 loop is CSGTAGYGYTF. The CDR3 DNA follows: TGCAGTGGAACGGCCGGCTATGGCTACACCTTC.

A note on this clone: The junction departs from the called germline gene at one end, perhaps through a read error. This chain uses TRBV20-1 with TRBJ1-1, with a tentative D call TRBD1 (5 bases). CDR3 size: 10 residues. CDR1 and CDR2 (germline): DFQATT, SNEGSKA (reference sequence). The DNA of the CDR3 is TGCAGTGCTGGAGCTCAGGGCACCAACTTT. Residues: CSAGAQGTNF.

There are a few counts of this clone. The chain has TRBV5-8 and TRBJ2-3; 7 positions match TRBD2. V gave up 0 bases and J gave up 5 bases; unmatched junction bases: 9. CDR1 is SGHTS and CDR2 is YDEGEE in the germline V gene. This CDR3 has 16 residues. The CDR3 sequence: CASSLGNREDGDTQYF. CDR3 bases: TGTGCCAGCAGCTTGGGAAACCGGGAGGACGGAGATACGCAGTATTTT.